This T cell receptor (beta chain) was sequenced during a study of blood T cells in healthy people across ages. Study-wide points: Older age went with lower TCR beta diversity per million T cells, in a roughly linear way.

PCR was performed a second time for roughly 7 to 11 cycles using a sample-barcoded 5' primer and a J-beta primer mix. TCRdb redid the calling of the 5' RACE reads with MiXCR, one entry per CDR3 protein. Counted here are roughly 1.4 million distinct CDR3 sequences, approximately 63% occurring once; the ten biggest clones make up about 6.3%. On this clonotype itself: Its antigen is currently unknown.

There are 15 residues in the CDR3. CDR1 is SGHTA and CDR2 is FQGNSA in the germline V gene. This sequence originates from a man younger than 35 in good health. Sequenced: blood. The V gene is TRBV7-2, the J gene TRBJ2-4; possibly TRBD2 for D (5 bases). The J call could be wrong; TRBJ2-5 is a better fit for the DNA end. In nucleotides, the CDR3 is TGTGCCAGCAGCCCAGAGGGTATTGTTACAGAGACCCAGTACTTC. Protein sequence: CASSPEGIVTETQYF.